The rows below give T cell receptor beta chains drawn from one sample of a study of blood T cell repertoires in COVID-19. Assay used: immunoSEQ multiplex PCR; TCRdb lists only in-frame clones, some missing. This sample yields 100,000 or so clones, of which roughly 85% are seen a single time; about 2.5% belongs to the top ten. Sequencing was performed on PBMCs or T cells enriched from blood (not recorded which). Receptors were obtained from a woman aged 45-65 years who had recovered from COVID-19. Each CDR3 is given with its conserved first and last residue. D genes are given only for firm matches. Only some rows state a clone size, as once, few, many or a class for expanded clones.

J gene,clone size,V gene,D gene,CDR3 protein,CDR3 DNA
TRBJ1-1,.,TRBV5-1,.,CASSHRDTGPNTEAFF,TGCGCCAGCAGCCACCGGGACACAGGCCCGAACACTGAAGCTTTCTTT
TRBJ2-7,.,TRBV15,.,CATSRYTPSGGQRGEQYF,TGTGCCACCAGCAGATACACCCCGAGCGGAGGCCAGAGGGGGGAGCAGTACTTC
TRBJ2-2,.,TRBV6-5,.,CASSYPRAGDGELFF,TGTGCCAGCAGTTACCCCCGAGCGGGTGACGGGGAGCTGTTTTTT
TRBJ1-5,.,TRBV19,.,CASSMAEPSNQPQHF,TGTGCCAGTAGTATGGCCGAACCTAGCAATCAGCCCCAGCATTTT
TRBJ1-5,.,TRBV27,.,CASSYQGSGQPQHF,TGTGCCAGCAGTTATCAGGGGAGTGGTCAGCCCCAGCATTTT
TRBJ2-5,.,TRBV11-2,TRBD2,CASSLDRDSGRAEGETQYF,TGTGCCAGCAGCTTAGATCGCGATAGCGGGAGGGCTGAGGGAGAGACCCAGTACTTC
TRBJ1-2,.,TRBV6-5,TRBD1,CASSPTGGPDGYTF,TGTGCCAGCAGTCCGACAGGGGGTCCCGATGGCTACACCTTC
TRBJ2-1,once,TRBV2,TRBD2,CASRVTSGKVNEQFF,TGTGCCAGCAGGGTGACTAGCGGGAAGGTCAATGAGCAGTTCTTC
TRBJ2-3,.,TRBV11-3,.,CASSHLGTDTQYF,TGTGCCAGCAGCCACCTCGGGACAGATACGCAGTATTTT
TRBJ2-4,.,TRBV12-3/TRBV12-4,.,CASSQGGPIQYF,TGTGCCAGCAGTCAGGGGGGCCCGATTCAGTACTTC
TRBJ1-5,.,TRBV28,.,CASRWTTGSSNQPQHF,TGTGCCAGCAGGTGGACAACAGGGAGTAGCAATCAGCCCCAGCATTTT
TRBJ2-2,.,TRBV6-5,TRBD1,CATYRTGGTGELFF,TGTGCCACCTACCGGACAGGGGGCACCGGGGAGCTGTTTTTT
TRBJ2-2,.,TRBV5-6,.,CASSFYSANTGELFF,TGTGCCAGCAGCTTTTATAGCGCGAACACCGGGGAGCTGTTTTTT
TRBJ2-5,.,TRBV11-3,TRBD1,CASSFNRGGTQYF,TGTGCCAGCAGCTTCAACAGGGGCGGGACCCAGTACTTC
TRBJ1-4,.,TRBV3-1/TRBV3-2,.,CASSQRGGTNEKLFF,TGTGCCAGCAGCCAAAGAGGGGGAACTAATGAAAAACTGTTTTTT
TRBJ2-3,.,TRBV5-1,TRBD1,CASSKSTGGLSDTQYF,TGCGCCAGCAGTAAATCGACAGGGGGCCTATCAGATACGCAGTATTTT
TRBJ2-1,.,TRBV7-2,TRBD2,CASSLDYSLAGGFYNEQFF,TGTGCCAGCAGCTTAGACTATTCCTTGGCGGGGGGGTTCTACAATGAGCAGTTCTTC
TRBJ2-3,.,TRBV24-1,TRBD2,CATSDRSGGADTQYF,TGTGCCACCAGTGATAGAAGTGGGGGGGCAGATACGCAGTATTTT
TRBJ2-7,.,TRBV29-1,.,CSVEDTGLESSYEQYF,TGCAGCGTTGAAGATACAGGGTTAGAGAGTTCCTACGAGCAGTACTTC
TRBJ1-1,.,TRBV4-1,TRBD1,CASSQGEDRTTRAFF,TGCGCCAGCAGCCAGGGGGAGGACAGGACAACACGGGCTTTCTTT
TRBJ1-2,.,TRBV7-6,TRBD1,CASSSGQGDGYTF,TGTGCCAGCAGCTCGGGACAGGGTGATGGCTACACCTTC
TRBJ1-2,once,TRBV5-8,TRBD1,CASSLTDRAEYGYTF,TGTGCCAGCAGCTTGACAGACAGGGCTGAATATGGCTACACCTTC
TRBJ1-2,once,TRBV7-7,.,CASSSVPLSGYGYTF,TGTGCCAGCAGCTCCGTCCCGCTTTCCGGCTATGGCTACACCTTC
TRBJ2-2,.,TRBV25-1,.,CASRGVGGEANTGELFF,TGTGCCAGCAGAGGGGTAGGGGGAGAAGCGAACACCGGGGAGCTGTTTTTT
TRBJ2-2,once,TRBV5-4,TRBD2,CASSLGAGGSNTGELFF,TGTGCCAGCAGCTTGGGGGCCGGGGGGTCGAACACCGGGGAGCTGTTTTTT
TRBJ1-1,.,TRBV2,.,CASRSGPVRGTEAFF,TGTGCCAGCAGATCCGGACCTGTTCGGGGCACTGAAGCTTTCTTT
TRBJ1-5,.,TRBV28,.,CASSLGIGGQPQHF,TGTGCCAGCAGTTTAGGCATCGGGGGACAGCCCCAGCATTTT
TRBJ1-5,.,TRBV28,.,CASSFLGQRGFRNQPQHF,TGTGCCAGCAGTTTTCTCGGACAGAGGGGGTTTCGCAATCAGCCCCAGCATTTT
TRBJ2-5,.,TRBV2,TRBD1,CASSDRDRGETQYF,TGTGCCAGCAGTGACCGGGACAGGGGCGAGACCCAGTACTTC
TRBJ2-7,.,TRBV15,.,CATSSTPTSEQYF,TGTGCCACCAGCTCCACCCCGACTAGCGAGCAGTACTTC
TRBJ1-1,.,TRBV19,TRBD1,CASSAKTGGGTEAFF,TGTGCCAGTAGTGCGAAGACAGGGGGCGGCACTGAAGCTTTCTTT
TRBJ2-5,.,TRBV5-1,TRBD2,CASSLESSGYGETQYF,TGCGCCAGCAGCTTGGAGTCTAGCGGGTATGGAGAGACCCAGTACTTC
TRBJ2-3,.,TRBV20-1,TRBD2,CSASPTISGSFTDTQYF,TGCAGTGCTAGTCCAACCATTAGCGGGAGCTTTACAGATACGCAGTATTTT
TRBJ1-5,few,TRBV19,TRBD1,CASSNGEGQGGNQPQHF,TGTGCCAGTAGTAATGGGGAGGGACAGGGGGGCAATCAGCCCCAGCATTTT
TRBJ2-1,.,TRBV14,TRBD2,CASSQVNGGANEQFF,TGTGCCAGCAGCCAAGTTAACGGGGGGGCGAATGAGCAGTTCTTC
TRBJ1-4,.,TRBV5-1,.,CASSSDRGSANEKLFF,TGCGCCAGCAGCTCCGATAGGGGGAGCGCTAATGAAAAACTGTTTTTT
TRBJ2-2,.,TRBV2,TRBD1,CASRKGQGETGELFF,TGTGCCAGCAGGAAAGGACAGGGGGAAACCGGGGAGCTGTTTTTT
TRBJ1-1,.,TRBV7-3,.,CASSLMTGSEAFF,TGTGCCAGCAGCCTGATGACGGGGAGTGAAGCTTTCTTT